This record looks at one TCR beta chain sequence and its context. Its antigen remains unknown. Researchers ran immunoSEQ v3.0 at survey level. The assay was immunoSEQ multiplex PCR, and TCRdb's table has in-frame clones only and misses some. The repertoire has approximately 17,000 clones, approximately 81% of them found once; the top ten carry roughly 18%. V lost 4 bases and J 8 bases, leaving 12 bases between the germline ends. The CDR3 is made up of 13 amino acids. Germline CDR1 SEHNR, CDR2 FQNEAQ (reference sequence). This entry belongs to a study of long-term antiretroviral therapy in people with HIV. Findings and caveats of the study: Regardless of time point, clones expanded before ART dominated the repertoire. The ART regimens used between about 2003 and 2018 may be less effective than current ones.

This specimen consisted of unsorted PBMCs, obtained 0.6 years after starting antiretroviral therapy. The receptor was isolated from a woman under 30 with HIV. The chain employs TRBV7-9 and TRBJ2-1, with unresolved D. CDR3 region: CASSSPLPDEQFF. The CDR3 DNA follows: TGTGCCAGCAGCTCCCCTCTTCCGGATGAGCAGTTCTTC.